The 15 T cell receptor beta chains below were found in one sample sequenced in a study of shared clonotypes between healthy human individuals. Naive CD8 cells, CD45RO-negative and positively selected for CCR7, excluded terminally differentiated effector memory CD45RA+ cells. Clones were read by immunoSEQ multiplex PCR, and TCRdb kept only the in-frame ones, dropping some. Among around 2,100,000 clones listed, less than 95% were seen once. Material: naive CD8+ T cells sorted from blood. These receptors were collected from a man aged 18 to 29 in good health.

The CDR3 coding sequence is TGTGCCAGCAGTTTAGTACGTGAAGGGGCCGGAAACACCATATATTTT. It is translated as CASSLVREGAGNTIYF. The chain carries TRBV5-6 and TRBJ1-3; possibly TRBD1 for D (5 bases). Per the germline V gene, CDR1 is SGHDT and CDR2 is YYEEEE. This CDR3 comprises 16 residues. Trimming left V 5 bases short and J 4 bases short, with 19 bases between.

The chain combines TRBV7-9 with TRBJ2-5; 15 bases fit TRBD2. V shed 5 bases and J 5 bases; nucleotides not matched to a gene: 6. The germline V gene encodes CDR1 SEHNR and CDR2 FQNEAQ (reference sequence). The CDR3 extends over 16 amino acids. CDR3 amino acids: CASSLGLAGGPETQYF. The DNA for the CDR3 is TGTGCCAGCAGCCTGGGACTAGCGGGAGGTCCTGAGACCCAGTACTTC.

J is TRBJ2-5 and V is TRBV2; 8 bases agree with TRBD2. Germline V CDR1 and CDR2: SNHLY, FYNNEI. The CDR3 runs 15 residues. V shed 2 bases and J 5 bases; nucleotides not matched to a gene: 7. CDR3 DNA sequence: TGTGCCAGCAGTGAACCCGGGACTAGTGGGGAGACCCAGTACTTC. The encoded protein is CASSEPGTSGETQYF.

The J gene is TRBJ1-1, the V gene TRBV5-4; 8 bases match TRBD1. CDR1 SGHNT and CDR2 YYREEE come from the germline V gene (reference sequence). The length of the CDR3 is 14 residues. J lost 8 bases, V lost 2 bases, and 8 bases had no gene match. CDR3 nucleotide sequence: TGTGCCAGCAGCTTTGACAGGGGCAAAGGGGAAGCTTTCTTT. It translates to CASSFDRGKGEAFF.

This clone showed up just once. The chain carries TRBV27 and TRBJ1-5; possibly TRBD1 for D (5 bases). The length of the CDR3 is 15 residues. CDR1 MNHEY and CDR2 SMNVEV come from the germline V gene (reference sequence). V lost 4 bases, J lost 0 bases, and 10 bases lay in between. In DNA form, the CDR3 reads TGTGCCAGCAGTTCCCGACAGTATAGCAATCAGCCCCAGCATTTT. Translating gives CASSSRQYSNQPQHF.

V usage is TRBV14 and J usage is TRBJ2-5; D not certain. The CDR3 spans 14 residues. Between the trimmed V and J ends, which lost 2 bases and 5 bases, there was a span of 12 bases. Germline V lookup: CDR1 SGHDN, CDR2 FVKESK. The CDR3 bases are TGTGCCAGCAGCCAATCATCCAGCACGGAGACCCAGTACTTC. It yields the protein CASSQSSSTETQYF.

The rearrangement joins TRBV27 to TRBJ2-6; D is unclear. V was trimmed by 1 base and J by 1 base, leaving 8 bases between them. CDR1 and CDR2 from the germline V gene are MNHEY and SMNVEV (reference sequence). The CDR3 has 16 amino acids. This chain's CDR3 is CASSLLLGSGANVLTF. The CDR3 region has the DNA TGTGCCAGCAGTTTATTATTGGGGTCTGGGGCCAACGTCCTGACTTTC.

Here the CDR3 DNA reads TGTGCCAGCAGCACCGGACTAGCGGGGGGGAACTACAATGAGCAGTTCTTC. Its translation: CASSTGLAGGNYNEQFF. This chain uses TRBV7-8 with TRBJ2-1, with 15 bases fitting TRBD2. Germline V gene sequence: CDR1 SGHVS, CDR2 FQNEAQ. V trimming: 5 bases; J trimming: 3 bases; junction bases outside the gene matches: 5. The CDR3 is 17 amino acids.

This sequence joins TRBV9 and TRBJ2-2, with 7 bases fitting TRBD1. This CDR3 spans 17 amino acids. The germline CDR1 and CDR2 sequences are SGDLS and YYNGEE. Germline trimming cut 4 bases from V and 7 bases from J; bases unmatched to any gene: 16. The CDR3 loop is CASSSAGTASRIGELFF. The CDR3 region has the DNA TGTGCCAGCAGCAGTGCCGGGACAGCCTCCCGGATCGGGGAGCTGTTTTTT.

The chain recombines TRBV6-5 with TRBJ2-5; TRBD1 is a possible D gene (5 bases). Trimming pared 1 base from V and 4 bases from J, leaving 16 bases between. The germline V gene has CDR1 MNHEY and CDR2 SVGAGI. There are 16 residues in the CDR3. The CDR3 is CASSYWGRNPSETQYF. CDR3 in DNA: TGTGCCAGCAGTTACTGGGGCAGGAACCCCTCAGAGACCCAGTACTTC.

This chain joins TRBV5-4 and TRBJ2-2; the match to TRBD1 covers 8 bases. J was trimmed by 5 bases and V by 4 bases; bases with no gene match: 7. CDR3 length: 15 amino acids. The germline CDR1 and CDR2 sequences are SGHNT and YYREEE (reference sequence). The CDR3, as DNA: TGTGCCAGCAGCCACCCTACAGGGGGAACCGGGGAGCTGTTTTTT. The encoded protein is CASSHPTGGTGELFF. Full variable domain (remainder filled in from reference TRBV5-4 and TRBJ2-2): ETGVTQSPTHLIKTRGQQVTLRCSSQSGHNTVSWYQQALGQGPQFIFQYYREEENGRGNFPPRFSGLQFPNYSSELNVNALELDDSALYLCASSHPTGGTGELFFGEGSRLTVL.

The chain uses TRBV5-6 and TRBJ2-7; no firm D call. The CDR3 has 16 amino acids. V gave up 2 bases and J gave up 5 bases, with 20 bases separating them. The V gene's germline CDR1 is SGHDT and CDR2 YYEEEE. In DNA form, the CDR3 reads TGTGCCAGCAGCTTTGTGCCAGGAAGTCTGAAGAACGAGCAGTACTTC. This sequence encodes CASSFVPGSLKNEQYF.

The chain couples TRBV19 to TRBJ2-1; D is unresolved. CDR3 length: 16 amino acids. Trimming left V 6 bases short and J 0 bases short, with 15 bases between. CDR1 LNHDA and CDR2 SQIVND come from the germline V gene (reference sequence). The CDR3 protein is CASRTRASSSYNEQFF. In DNA form, the CDR3 reads TGTGCCAGTAGAACCCGGGCCTCGAGCTCCTACAATGAGCAGTTCTTC.

This clone has just one count. The gene calls are TRBV2 and TRBJ2-7; D is undetermined. V was trimmed by 2 bases and J by 3 bases, leaving 14 bases between them. This CDR3 has 15 residues. Germline CDR1 and CDR2: SNHLY and FYNNEI. CDR3 bases: TGTGCCAGCAGTGAATCCATGGTTCCCAACTACGAGCAGTACTTC. Its protein is CASSESMVPNYEQYF.

V gene TRBV30 combines with J gene TRBJ2-5, with TRBD2 matching over 7 bases. The CDR3 is 15 residues long. CDR1 is GTSNPN, CDR2 SVGIG, per germline (reference sequence). V shed 0 bases, J shed 5 bases, and the junction held 9 bases outside the gene matches. The CDR3 protein is CAWSVHGGDGETQYF. CDR3 bases: TGTGCCTGGAGTGTACATGGGGGGGATGGGGAGACCCAGTACTTC.